Below are 11 T cell receptor beta chains sequenced from a single sample in a study of patients and donors after allogeneic stem cell transplantation. TCRdb processed the RT-PCR reads anew with MiXCR; each CDR3 protein has one entry. The sample records approximately 200,000 distinct CDR3 sequences, around 41% being singletons. The sequenced sample consisted of blood, either unsorted or a sorted T cell fraction (not recorded which). The source of these receptors is a human donor who was either an allogeneic HSCT recipient or a stem cell or donor lymphocyte infusion donor (not recorded which). It is not recorded whose cells these are; they may come from a transplant donor.

The chain uses TRBV7-2 and TRBJ2-4, with D possibly TRBD2 on 7 matching bases. V was cut by 2 bases and J by 8 bases, with 16 bases left in between. Germline V gene data show CDR1 as SGHTA and CDR2 as FQGNSA. CDR3 length equals 15 residues. The CDR3 sequence is CASSLRGGNSDIQYF. For the CDR3, the DNA is TGTGCCAGCAGCTTAAGGGGGGGAAACTCGGACATTCAGTACTTC.

This sequence joins TRBV5-1 and TRBJ1-1, with D possibly TRBD1 on 5 matching bases. With 4 bases removed from V and 0 bases from J, the gap between germline ends came to 19 bases. CDR3 size: 17 residues. The germline gives CDR1 SGHRS, CDR2 YFSETQ. CDR3 bases: TGCGCCAGCAGCGCATCCCCGGCGGACAACCTGAACACTGAAGCTTTCTTT. Its protein is CASSASPADNLNTEAFF.

This clonotype showed up just a few times. The CDR3 here is CASSYSEGRILSNEQFF. The CDR3 DNA reads as TGTGCCAGCAGTTACTCGGAGGGGCGGATCCTTTCCAATGAGCAGTTCTTC. The V gene is TRBV6-6, the J gene TRBJ2-1; D is perhaps TRBD2 (6 bases). The germline V gene has CDR1 MNHNY and CDR2 SVGAGI (reference sequence). Trimming took 0 bases from V and 6 from J, leaving 18 bases between them. The length of the CDR3 is 17 residues.

V and J are TRBV29-1 and TRBJ1-4, with 7 bases that match TRBD1. With 7 bases clipped from V and 7 bases from J, the junction kept 12 bases outside the gene matches. The CDR3 covers 14 residues. CDR1 is SQVTM, CDR2 ANQGSEA, per germline. The CDR3 sequence is CSAAPTGVVEKLFF. For the CDR3, the DNA is TGCAGCGCGGCCCCCACAGGGGTTGTTGAAAAACTGTTTTTT.

The rearrangement uses TRBV6-5 and TRBJ2-1, with D tentatively TRBD2 (5 bases). Germline-derived CDR1 and CDR2 are MNHEY and SVGAGI. The germline V and J ends were trimmed by 2 bases and 8 bases, with 13 bases remaining between them. The length of the CDR3 is 14 residues. The CDR3 sequence is CASSYVEGGDEQFF. The CDR3 coding sequence is TGTGCCAGCAGTTACGTTGAGGGTGGCGATGAGCAGTTCTTC.

A few counts support this clonotype. CDR3 in DNA: TGCGCCAGCAGCCTGGGGGCCCTAATGAACACTGAAGCTTTCTTT. It encodes CASSLGALMNTEAFF. The chain combines TRBV4-3 with TRBJ1-1; D is possibly TRBD1 (6 bases). The CDR3 is 15 amino acids. V shed 4 bases and J shed 0 bases, with 12 bases lying between them. The germline CDR1 and CDR2 sequences are LGHNA and YSLEER.

At least ten counts were recorded for this clonotype. J is TRBJ2-1 and V is TRBV12-3 or TRBV12-4, with D unclear. This CDR3 has 13 residues. V was cut by 3 bases and J by 7 bases, with 10 bases left in between. The CDR3 region is CASSFIVGNEQFF. The CDR3 DNA sequence: TGTGCCAGCAGTTTTATCGTCGGGAATGAGCAGTTCTTC.

The J gene is TRBJ1-2, the V gene TRBV5-1; D perhaps matches TRBD1 (5 bases). The V gene lost 4 bases and the J gene lost 4 bases, with 14 bases spanning the gap. The V gene's germline CDR1 is SGHRS and CDR2 YFSETQ. The CDR3 totals 14 residues. The CDR3 sequence: CASSVSRERYGYTF. For the CDR3, the DNA is TGCGCCAGCAGCGTAAGCAGGGAACGCTATGGCTACACCTTC.

The sample holds a few counts of this clonotype. This chain's CDR3 is CASRPSQGVGNTEAFF. As DNA, the CDR3 is TGTGCCAGCAGGCCAAGTCAAGGGGTGGGGAACACTGAAGCTTTCTTT. The chain is built from TRBV25-1 and TRBJ1-1, with a possible D match to TRBD1 (5 bases). CDR3 size: 16 residues. The V and J ends lost 6 bases and 1 base respectively, with 18 bases between them. CDR1 is MGHDK and CDR2 is SYGVNS in the germline V gene.

This clonotype was counted a few times. The rearrangement uses TRBV12-3 or TRBV12-4 and TRBJ1-6; D ambiguous. This CDR3 spans 18 amino acids. The ends were cut back, 3 bases at V and 0 bases at J, with 15 bases in the middle. The CDR3 sequence is CASSLRLLLSSYNSPLHF. As DNA, the CDR3 is TGTGCCAGCAGTTTGCGGCTCCTGTTAAGCTCCTATAATTCACCCCTCCACTTT.

The V and J genes are TRBV29-1 and TRBJ1-1; D is undetermined. CDR1 SQVTM and CDR2 ANQGSEA come from the germline V gene. V lost 2 bases and J lost 2, with 6 bases in between. The CDR3 has 12 residues. CDR3 nucleotides: TGCAGCGTTGAAACCGTTAACACTGAAGCTTTCTTT. This codes for CSVETVNTEAFF.